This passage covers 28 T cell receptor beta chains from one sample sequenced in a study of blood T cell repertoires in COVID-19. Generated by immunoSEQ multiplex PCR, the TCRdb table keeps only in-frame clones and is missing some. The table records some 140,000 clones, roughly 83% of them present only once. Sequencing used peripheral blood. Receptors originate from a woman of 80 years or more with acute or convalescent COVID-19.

CDR3 sequence: CASSAQASQPQHF. The DNA for the CDR3 is TGTGCCAGCAGCGCACAGGCATCTCAGCCCCAGCATTTT. The chain employs TRBV7-2 and TRBJ1-5; D is possibly TRBD1 (5 bases). Trimming took 5 bases from V and 6 from J, leaving 11 bases between them. The CDR3 runs to 13 residues. Germline CDR1 SGHTA, CDR2 FQGNSA. Filled out from reference TRBV7-2 and TRBJ1-5, the complete variable domain reads GAGVSQSPSNKVTEKGKDVELRCDPISGHTALYWYRQSLGQGLEFLIYFQGNSAPDKSGLPSDRFSAERTGGSVSTLTIQRTQQEDSAVYLCASSAQASQPQHFGDGTRLSIL.

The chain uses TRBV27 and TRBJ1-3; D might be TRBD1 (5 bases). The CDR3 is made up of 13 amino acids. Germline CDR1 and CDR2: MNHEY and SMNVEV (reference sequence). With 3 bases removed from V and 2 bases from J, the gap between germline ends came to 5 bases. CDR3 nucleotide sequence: TGTGCCAGCAGTTTCAGGGCTGGAAACACCATATATTTT. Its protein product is CASSFRAGNTIYF.

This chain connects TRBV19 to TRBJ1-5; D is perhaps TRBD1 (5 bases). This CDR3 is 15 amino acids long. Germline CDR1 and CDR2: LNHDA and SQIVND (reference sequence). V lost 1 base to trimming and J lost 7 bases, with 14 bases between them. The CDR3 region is CASSIGSYQGQPQHF. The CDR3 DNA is TGTGCCAGTAGTATAGGCAGCTATCAGGGCCAGCCCCAGCATTTT.

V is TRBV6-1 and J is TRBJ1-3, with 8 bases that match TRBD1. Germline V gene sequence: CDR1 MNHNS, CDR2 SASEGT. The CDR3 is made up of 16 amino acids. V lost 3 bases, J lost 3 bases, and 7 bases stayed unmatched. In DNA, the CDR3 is TGTGCCAGCAGTGATGCCCCGGGACAGGTTGGAAACACCATATATTTT. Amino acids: CASSDAPGQVGNTIYF.

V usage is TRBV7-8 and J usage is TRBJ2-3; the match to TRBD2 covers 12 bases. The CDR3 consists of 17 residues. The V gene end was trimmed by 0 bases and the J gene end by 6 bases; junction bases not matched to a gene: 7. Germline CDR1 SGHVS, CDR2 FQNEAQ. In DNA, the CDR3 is TGTGCCAGCAGCTTAGCATCACTAGCGGGGGGCGGGGATACGCAGTATTTT. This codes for CASSLASLAGGGDTQYF.

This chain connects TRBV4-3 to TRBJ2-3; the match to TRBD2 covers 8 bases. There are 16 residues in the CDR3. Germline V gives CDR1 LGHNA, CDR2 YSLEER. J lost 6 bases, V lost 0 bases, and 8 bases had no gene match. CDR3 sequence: CASSQDLPGGGDTQYF. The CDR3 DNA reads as TGCGCCAGCAGCCAAGATCTCCCGGGGGGGGGTGATACGCAGTATTTT.

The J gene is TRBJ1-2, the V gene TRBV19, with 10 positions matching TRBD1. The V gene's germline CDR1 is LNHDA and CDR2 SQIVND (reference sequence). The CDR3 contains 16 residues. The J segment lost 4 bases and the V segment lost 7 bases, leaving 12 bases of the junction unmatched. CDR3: CASTSLGDRGVYGYTF. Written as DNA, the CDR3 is TGTGCCAGTACCTCACTCGGGGACAGGGGCGTCTATGGCTACACCTTC.

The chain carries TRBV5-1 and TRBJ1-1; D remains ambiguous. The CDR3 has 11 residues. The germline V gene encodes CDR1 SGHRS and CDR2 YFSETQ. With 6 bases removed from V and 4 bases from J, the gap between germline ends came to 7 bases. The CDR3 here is CASTLGTEAFF. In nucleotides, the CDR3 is TGCGCCAGCACCCTAGGCACTGAAGCTTTCTTT.

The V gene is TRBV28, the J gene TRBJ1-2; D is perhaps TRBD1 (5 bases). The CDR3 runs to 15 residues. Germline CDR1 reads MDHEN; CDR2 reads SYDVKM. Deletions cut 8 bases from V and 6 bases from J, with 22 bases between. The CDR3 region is CASEEGGALGNGYTF. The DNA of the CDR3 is TGTGCCAGCGAGGAGGGAGGGGCCCTGGGGAATGGCTACACCTTC.

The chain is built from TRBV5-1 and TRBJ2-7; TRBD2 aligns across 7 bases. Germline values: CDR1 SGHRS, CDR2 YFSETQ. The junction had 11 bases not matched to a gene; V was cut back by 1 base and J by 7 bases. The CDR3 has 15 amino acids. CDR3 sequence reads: CASSLQEPYGGEQYF. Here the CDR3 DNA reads TGCGCCAGCAGCTTGCAAGAACCGTACGGGGGGGAGCAGTACTTC.

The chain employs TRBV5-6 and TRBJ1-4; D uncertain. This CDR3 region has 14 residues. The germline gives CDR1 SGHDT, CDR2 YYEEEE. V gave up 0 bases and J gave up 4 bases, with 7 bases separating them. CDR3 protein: CASSLGAYNEKLFF. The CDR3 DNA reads TGTGCCAGCAGCTTGGGGGCTTATAATGAAAAACTGTTTTTT.

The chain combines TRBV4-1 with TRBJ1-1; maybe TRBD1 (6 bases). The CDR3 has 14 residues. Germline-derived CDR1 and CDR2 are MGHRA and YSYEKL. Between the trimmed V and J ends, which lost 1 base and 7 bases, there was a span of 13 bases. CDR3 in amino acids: CASSQVGGRFEAFF. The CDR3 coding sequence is TGCGCCAGCAGCCAAGTTGGGGGCAGATTTGAAGCTTTCTTT.

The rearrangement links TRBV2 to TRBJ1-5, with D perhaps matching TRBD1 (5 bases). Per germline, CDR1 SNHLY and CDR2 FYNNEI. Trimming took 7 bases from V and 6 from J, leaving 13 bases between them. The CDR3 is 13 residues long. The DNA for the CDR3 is TGTGCCAGCAACTATGGGGGGGGTCAGCCCCAGCATTTT. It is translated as CASNYGGGQPQHF.

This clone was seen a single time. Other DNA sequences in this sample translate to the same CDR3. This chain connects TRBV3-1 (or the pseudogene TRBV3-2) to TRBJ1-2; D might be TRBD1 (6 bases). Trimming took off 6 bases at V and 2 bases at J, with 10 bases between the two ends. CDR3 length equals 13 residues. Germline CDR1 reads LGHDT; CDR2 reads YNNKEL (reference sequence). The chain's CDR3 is CASSQQGNYGYTF. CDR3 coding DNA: TGTGCCAGCAGTCAGCAGGGGAACTATGGCTACACCTTC.

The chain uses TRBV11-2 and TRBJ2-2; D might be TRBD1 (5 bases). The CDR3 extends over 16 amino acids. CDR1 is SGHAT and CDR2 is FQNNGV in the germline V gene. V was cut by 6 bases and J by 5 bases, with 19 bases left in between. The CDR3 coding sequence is TGTGCCAGCAGATCCCCAGGGCTAGTAGGGACCGGGGAGCTGTTTTTT. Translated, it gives CASRSPGLVGTGELFF.

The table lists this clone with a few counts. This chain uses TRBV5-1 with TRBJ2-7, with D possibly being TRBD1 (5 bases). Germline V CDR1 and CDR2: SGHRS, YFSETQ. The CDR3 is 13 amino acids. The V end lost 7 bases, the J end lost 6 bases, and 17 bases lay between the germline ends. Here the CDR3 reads CASQGQVNSEQYF. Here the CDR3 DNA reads TGCGCCAGCCAGGGCCAGGTGAACTCCGAGCAGTACTTC.

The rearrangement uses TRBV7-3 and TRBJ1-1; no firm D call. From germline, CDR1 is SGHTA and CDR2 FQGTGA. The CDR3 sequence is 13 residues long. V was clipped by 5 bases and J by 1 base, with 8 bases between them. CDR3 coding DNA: TGTGCCAGCAGCGTGACACAGAACACTGAAGCTTTCTTT. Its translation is CASSVTQNTEAFF.

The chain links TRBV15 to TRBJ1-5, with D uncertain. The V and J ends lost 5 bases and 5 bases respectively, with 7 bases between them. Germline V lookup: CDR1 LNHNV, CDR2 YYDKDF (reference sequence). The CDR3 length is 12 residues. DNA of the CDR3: TGTGCCACCAGCCACGGGGATCAGCCCCAGCATTTT. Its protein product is CATSHGDQPQHF.

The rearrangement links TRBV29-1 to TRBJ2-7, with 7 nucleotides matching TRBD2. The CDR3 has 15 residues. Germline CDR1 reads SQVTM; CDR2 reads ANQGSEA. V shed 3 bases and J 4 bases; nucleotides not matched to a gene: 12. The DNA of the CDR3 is TGCAGCGTTGAGTTGGGGGGGAACCCGGATTACGAGCAGTACTTC. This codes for CSVELGGNPDYEQYF.

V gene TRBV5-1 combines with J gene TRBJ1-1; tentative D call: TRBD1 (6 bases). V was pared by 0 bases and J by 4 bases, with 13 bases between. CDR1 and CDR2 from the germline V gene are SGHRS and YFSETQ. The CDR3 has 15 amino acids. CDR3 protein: CASSLVAGAITEAFF. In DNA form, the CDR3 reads TGCGCCAGCAGCTTGGTCGCAGGGGCGATCACTGAAGCTTTCTTT.

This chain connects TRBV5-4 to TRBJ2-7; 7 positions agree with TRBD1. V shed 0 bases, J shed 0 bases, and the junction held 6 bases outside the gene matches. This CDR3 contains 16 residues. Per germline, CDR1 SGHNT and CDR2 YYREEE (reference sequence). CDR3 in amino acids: CASSLGTGRFSYEQYF. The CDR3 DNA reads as TGTGCCAGCAGCTTGGGGACAGGAAGATTCTCCTACGAGCAGTACTTC.

CDR3 residues: CASSYGQERPEAFF. The DNA for the CDR3 is TGTGCCAGCAGTTATGGGCAGGAAAGACCTGAAGCTTTCTTT. The chain carries TRBV6-5 and TRBJ1-1; the D is unclear. This CDR3 contains 14 residues. The germline V and J ends were trimmed by 3 bases and 6 bases, with 14 bases remaining between them. CDR1 is MNHEY and CDR2 is SVGAGI in the germline V gene.

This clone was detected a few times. CDR3 loop: CASMPLAGEYNEQFF. The CDR3 DNA sequence: TGTGCCAGTATGCCCTTAGCGGGGGAATACAATGAGCAGTTCTTC. V and J are TRBV19 and TRBJ2-1, with 9 bases matching TRBD2. V dropped 7 bases and J dropped 4; count of bases not matched to a gene: 8. Germline assignment: CDR1 LNHDA and CDR2 SQIVND (reference sequence). The length of the CDR3 is 15 residues.

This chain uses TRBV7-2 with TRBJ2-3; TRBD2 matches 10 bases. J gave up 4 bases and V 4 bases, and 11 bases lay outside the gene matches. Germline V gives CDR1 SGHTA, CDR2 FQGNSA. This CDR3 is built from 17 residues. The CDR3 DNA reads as TGTGCCAGCAGCTCTCAGCGGGGGGGCCTCGGGTCAGATACGCAGTATTTT. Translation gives CASSSQRGGLGSDTQYF.

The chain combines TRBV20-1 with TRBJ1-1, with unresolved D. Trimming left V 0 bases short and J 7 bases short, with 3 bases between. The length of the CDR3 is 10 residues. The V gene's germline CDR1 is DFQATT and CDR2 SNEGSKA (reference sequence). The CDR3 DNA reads TGCAGTGCTAGAGACCTTGAAGCTTTCTTT. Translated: CSARDLEAFF.

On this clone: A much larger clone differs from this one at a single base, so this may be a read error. CDR3 nucleotides: TGTGCCAGCAGCAGGACAGGGGGCGATCAGCCCCAGCATTTT. This encodes CASSRTGGDQPQHF. The chain is built from TRBV5-6 and TRBJ1-5; 11 bases agree with TRBD1. The germline gives CDR1 SGHDT, CDR2 YYEEEE. With V trimmed by 4 bases and J by 5 bases, 2 bases remained unmatched. CDR3 length equals 14 residues.

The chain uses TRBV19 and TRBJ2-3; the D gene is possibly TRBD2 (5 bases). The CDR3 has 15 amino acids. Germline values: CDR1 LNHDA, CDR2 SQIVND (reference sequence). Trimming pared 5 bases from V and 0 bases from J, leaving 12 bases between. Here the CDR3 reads CASSDTGISTDTQYF. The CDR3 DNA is TGTGCCAGTAGTGATACCGGGATAAGCACAGATACGCAGTATTTT.

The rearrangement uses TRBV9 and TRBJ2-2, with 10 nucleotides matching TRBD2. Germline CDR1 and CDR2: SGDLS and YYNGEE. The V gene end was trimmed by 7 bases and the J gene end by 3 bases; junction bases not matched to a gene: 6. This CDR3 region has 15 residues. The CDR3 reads CASSELAGHTGELFF. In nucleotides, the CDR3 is TGTGCCAGCTCAGAACTAGCGGGGCACACCGGGGAGCTGTTTTTT.